The 27 T cell receptor beta chains below were found in one sample sequenced in a study of cytomegalovirus exposure and HLA in healthy donors. PCR involved 60 Vbeta and 13 Jbeta primers. Assay used: immunoSEQ multiplex PCR; TCRdb lists only in-frame clones, some missing. The profile shows under 200,000 clones, 60% to 80% of them singletons. The specimen sequenced was PBMCs. These receptors were taken from a man under 40 in good health and CMV-seropositive.

J is TRBJ2-1 and V is TRBV28; tentatively, D is TRBD2 (5 bases). This CDR3 region has 14 residues. V was pared by 5 bases and J by 4 bases, with 12 bases between. Germline CDR1 reads MDHEN; CDR2 reads SYDVKM. The CDR3 nucleotides are TGTGCCAGCAGTCCTCCGGGGAGTTACAATGAGCAGTTCTTC. Translation: CASSPPGSYNEQFF. The whole variable domain, remainder taken from reference TRBV28 and TRBJ2-1, is DVKVTQSSRYLVKRTGEKVFLECVQDMDHENMFWYRQDPGLGLRLIYFSYDVKMKEKGDIPEGYSVSREKKERFSLILESASTNQTSMYLCASSPPGSYNEQFFGPGTRLTVL.

This clone was seen only a few times. CDR3 sequence (DNA): TGTGCCAGCAGAATCCAGACAGGGGGCAATTCACCCCTCCACTTT. The encoded protein is CASRIQTGGNSPLHF. The chain links TRBV28 to TRBJ1-6; TRBD1 matches 10 bases. Unmatched junction bases numbered 6, after V lost 6 bases and J lost 7 bases. The germline gives CDR1 MDHEN, CDR2 SYDVKM. CDR3 length: 15 residues.

This sequence joins TRBV30 and TRBJ1-4; 8 positions match TRBD1. Trimming removed 5 bases from V and 4 bases from J; junction bases left unmatched: 3. CDR3 length: 13 residues. The germline V gene has CDR1 GTSNPN and CDR2 SVGIG (reference sequence). CDR3 sequence reads: CAWQGAYNEKLFF. CDR3 nucleotide sequence: TGTGCCTGGCAGGGGGCTTATAATGAAAAACTGTTTTTT.

This clone was seen a few times. The rearrangement links TRBV5-1 to TRBJ2-7, with D possibly being TRBD2 (5 bases). Trimming stripped 0 bases from V and 5 bases from J, with 12 bases between. Germline V CDR1 and CDR2: SGHRS, YFSETQ. This CDR3 has 14 residues. Here the CDR3 reads CASSLGDIGNEQYF. CDR3 DNA: TGCGCCAGCAGCTTGGGTGACATCGGGAACGAGCAGTACTTC. Combining the CDR3 with reference TRBV5-1 and TRBJ2-7 gives the whole variable domain KAGVTQTPRYLIKTRGQQVTLSCSPISGHRSVSWYQQTPGQGLQFLFEYFSETQRNKGNFPGRFSGRQFSNSRSEMNVSTLELGDSALYLCASSLGDIGNEQYFGPGTRLTVT.

V is TRBV9 and J is TRBJ2-7; 7 bases match TRBD1. V gave up 2 bases and J gave up 3 bases; unmatched junction bases: 5. The germline V gene has CDR1 SGDLS and CDR2 YYNGEE. CDR3 length equals 14 residues. CDR3 sequence (DNA): TGTGCCAGCAGCGTCTACCGGGACAGCTACGAGCAGTACTTC. This sequence encodes CASSVYRDSYEQYF.

This chain joins TRBV20-1 and TRBJ1-3; no firm D call. V shed 7 bases and J shed 4 bases, with 8 bases lying between them. The CDR3 is made up of 11 amino acids. Per the germline V gene, CDR1 is DFQATT and CDR2 is SNEGSKA (reference sequence). The CDR3 nucleotides are TGCAGTGGAGCGTGGGGAAACACCATATATTTT. It codes for CSGAWGNTIYF.

This chain links TRBV2 with TRBJ1-2, with a weak D call TRBD1 (6 bases). The V gene's germline CDR1 is SNHLY and CDR2 FYNNEI. The CDR3 contains 13 residues. Trimming left V 4 bases short and J 4 bases short, with 10 bases between. The CDR3 DNA is TGTGCCAGCAGTGTTGAGGGGGTCTATGGCTACACCTTC. It yields the protein CASSVEGVYGYTF.

The chain couples TRBV20-1 to TRBJ1-2, with D unclear. The CDR3 runs to 10 residues. V was trimmed by 4 bases and J by 6 bases, leaving 6 bases between them. Germline lookup yields CDR1 DFQATT and CDR2 SNEGSKA (reference sequence). This chain's CDR3 is CSATLNGYTF. The CDR3, as DNA: TGCAGTGCTACCCTTAATGGCTACACCTTC.

The chain combines TRBV10-3 with TRBJ2-7, with D maybe TRBD1 (5 bases). CDR1 ENHRY and CDR2 SYGVKD come from the germline V gene. V was clipped by 3 bases and J by 4 bases, with 7 bases between them. The CDR3 runs to 12 residues. For the CDR3, the DNA is TGTGCCATCAGTGACAGGGCTTACGAGCAGTACTTC. Protein sequence: CAISDRAYEQYF.

The sample holds a few counts of this clone. This chain links TRBV30 with TRBJ2-3, with D hard to call. The CDR3 is made up of 13 amino acids. Trimming stripped 4 bases from V and 0 bases from J, with 8 bases between. Germline CDR1 is GTSNPN and CDR2 is SVGIG (reference sequence). This CDR3 is CAWNRDSTDTQYF. CDR3 nucleotide sequence: TGTGCCTGGAACAGAGATAGCACAGATACGCAGTATTTT.

This clone has only a few counts. The chain uses TRBV5-1 and TRBJ1-6, with TRBD1 matching 7 bases. CDR1 is SGHRS and CDR2 is YFSETQ in the germline V gene. CDR3 length equals 16 residues. The V and J ends lost 4 bases and 5 bases, in that order; junction bases with no gene match: 9. This CDR3 reads CASSPEGAVDNSPLHF. The DNA of the CDR3 is TGCGCCAGCAGCCCCGAGGGGGCCGTTGATAATTCACCCCTCCACTTT. The full variable domain, in which reference TRBV5-1 and TRBJ1-6 provide the parts outside the CDR3, is KAGVTQTPRYLIKTRGQQVTLSCSPISGHRSVSWYQQTPGQGLQFLFEYFSETQRNKGNFPGRFSGRQFSNSRSEMNVSTLELGDSALYLCASSPEGAVDNSPLHFGNGTRLTVT.

This chain connects TRBV10-2 to TRBJ2-5, with TRBD1 matching 9 bases. Germline CDR1 and CDR2: WSHSY and SAAADI. The CDR3 extends over 14 amino acids. V gave up 6 bases and J gave up 4 bases; unmatched junction bases: 6. DNA for the CDR3: TGCGCCAGCAGGGAGGGACAGGGTATAGAGACCCAGTACTTC. It is translated as CASREGQGIETQYF.

V and J are TRBV7-6 and TRBJ1-2; D might be TRBD1 (5 bases). Germline loops: CDR1 SGHVS, CDR2 FNYEAQ. Trimming cost V 3 bases and J 3 bases, with 11 bases left between them. This CDR3 is 14 amino acids long. CDR3 bases: TGTGCCAGCAGCTTGGGGGGGAATGACTATGGCTACACCTTC. It encodes CASSLGGNDYGYTF.

V is TRBV2 and J is TRBJ2-7; 7 bases fit TRBD2. CDR1 and CDR2 from the germline V gene are SNHLY and FYNNEI. The CDR3 length is 14 residues. The V and J ends lost 3 bases and 0 bases, in that order; junction bases with no gene match: 2. CDR3 in amino acids: CASSDRGDSYEQYF. The CDR3 coding sequence is TGTGCCAGCAGTGACCGGGGGGACTCCTACGAGCAGTACTTC.

This chain uses TRBV5-1 with TRBJ2-7, with 8 bases fitting TRBD1. The germline V gene has CDR1 SGHRS and CDR2 YFSETQ. The CDR3 is 15 amino acids. The J segment lost 1 base and the V segment lost 4 bases, leaving 7 bases of the junction unmatched. CDR3 coding DNA: TGCGCCAGCAGCCAAGACAGGGGCCAATCCTACGAGCAGTACTTC. Translating gives CASSQDRGQSYEQYF. Filled out from reference TRBV5-1 and TRBJ2-7, the complete variable domain reads KAGVTQTPRYLIKTRGQQVTLSCSPISGHRSVSWYQQTPGQGLQFLFEYFSETQRNKGNFPGRFSGRQFSNSRSEMNVSTLELGDSALYLCASSQDRGQSYEQYFGPGTRLTVT.

This chain uses TRBV29-1 with TRBJ2-7, with TRBD2 matching over 12 bases. Germline V lookup: CDR1 SQVTM, CDR2 ANQGSEA. The CDR3 contains 14 residues. V lost 6 bases and J lost 4; bases outside the gene matches: 7. The CDR3 DNA follows: TGCAGCGTGAGGGGGACTAGCGGGTCTTACGAGCAGTACTTC. Protein: CSVRGTSGSYEQYF.

As regards this clone: Germline is not matched at one junction end, which may reflect a read error. V and J are TRBV7-9 and TRBJ1-1; TRBD1 matches 7 bases. CDR1 is SEHNR and CDR2 is FQNEAQ in the germline V gene (reference sequence). The CDR3 loop spans 15 amino acids. CDR3 residues: CSSSSQTGMNTEAFF. DNA for the CDR3: TGTTCCAGCAGCTCGCAGACAGGGATGAACACTGAAGCTTTCTTT.

The chain uses TRBV6-4 and TRBJ2-3; possible D gene TRBD2, 7 bases. V lost 6 bases to trimming and J lost 5 bases, with 15 bases between them. The germline CDR1 and CDR2 sequences are MRHNA and SNTAGT. The CDR3 is made up of 14 amino acids. CDR3 sequence reads: CASRAGQTGDTQYF. The CDR3 DNA follows: TGTGCCAGCAGAGCGGGGCAGACAGGAGATACGCAGTATTTT.

The table lists this clone with a few counts. This rearrangement joins TRBV4-1 to TRBJ2-7; TRBD2 matches at 8 bases. Germline V gene sequence: CDR1 MGHRA, CDR2 YSYEKL. The CDR3 runs 13 residues. J lost 2 bases, V lost 5 bases, and 2 bases had no gene match. DNA of the CDR3: TGCGCCAGCAGCGAGGGACTAGCCTACGAGCAGTACTTC. Translating it yields CASSEGLAYEQYF.

Concerning this clone itself: The junction does not match germline at one end; this may be a read error. The chain combines TRBV7-9 with TRBJ1-5, with no clear D. The CDR3 contains 12 residues. Germline V lookup: CDR1 SEHNR, CDR2 FQNEAQ (reference sequence). The CDR3 spells CSSNMPGQPQHF. As DNA, the CDR3 is TGTTCCAGCAACATGCCAGGCCAGCCCCAGCATTTT.

This sequence joins TRBV6-1 and TRBJ2-7; D might be TRBD2 (6 bases). This CDR3 contains 14 residues. Germline loops: CDR1 MNHNS, CDR2 SASEGT. V lost 0 bases and J lost 3, with 9 bases in between. The CDR3, as DNA: TGTGCCAGCAGTGAAGCGGCGGGGAGCTACGAGCAGTACTTC. This translates into CASSEAAGSYEQYF.

V usage is TRBV5-4 and J usage is TRBJ1-4; D is perhaps TRBD1 (5 bases). CDR3 length: 13 residues. Germline CDR1 and CDR2: SGHNT and YYREEE (reference sequence). V was trimmed by 5 bases and J by 5 bases, leaving 10 bases between them. The CDR3: CASRQGENEKLFF. The CDR3 DNA follows: TGTGCCAGCAGACAAGGGGAAAATGAAAAACTGTTTTTT.

The chain combines TRBV19 with TRBJ1-1, with D possibly being TRBD1 (6 bases). Germline lookup yields CDR1 LNHDA and CDR2 SQIVND (reference sequence). V lost 5 bases and J lost 1, with 11 bases in between. The CDR3 has 14 residues. The CDR3 DNA reads TGTGCCAGTAGTGCTGCAGGGGAGAACACTGAAGCTTTCTTT. It specifies CASSAAGENTEAFF.

The chain is built from TRBV6-6 and TRBJ1-1; no reliable D call. V lost 8 bases and J lost 1, with 5 bases in between. CDR1 and CDR2 from the germline V gene are MNHNY and SVGAGI (reference sequence). CDR3 length equals 11 residues. The CDR3 coding sequence is TGTGCCAGCGAGCGGAACACTGAAGCTTTCTTT. It encodes CASERNTEAFF.

The chain recombines TRBV5-1 with TRBJ1-4; D is uncertain. V lost 2 bases and J 2 bases, leaving 4 bases between the germline ends. Germline CDR1 is SGHRS and CDR2 is YFSETQ. The CDR3 runs to 13 residues. The CDR3 loop is CASSLATNEKLFF. Written as DNA, the CDR3 is TGCGCCAGCAGCTTAGCGACTAATGAAAAACTGTTTTTT.

The chain is built from TRBV9 and TRBJ2-7; tentative D call: TRBD2 (7 bases). Germline V gives CDR1 SGDLS, CDR2 YYNGEE. V was clipped by 0 bases and J by 2 bases, with 12 bases between them. CDR3 length equals 15 residues. CDR3 region: CASSVESGDTYEQYF. The CDR3 DNA sequence: TGTGCCAGCAGCGTAGAGAGCGGGGACACCTACGAGCAGTACTTC.

J is TRBJ2-3 and V is TRBV5-1; 8 nucleotides line up with TRBD2. The CDR3 loop spans 15 amino acids. Unmatched junction bases numbered 1, after V lost 0 bases and J lost 1 base. Germline CDR1 and CDR2: SGHRS and YFSETQ. CDR3 amino acids: CASSLDGGGTDTQYF. For the CDR3, the DNA is TGCGCCAGCAGCTTGGACGGGGGGGGCACAGATACGCAGTATTTT.